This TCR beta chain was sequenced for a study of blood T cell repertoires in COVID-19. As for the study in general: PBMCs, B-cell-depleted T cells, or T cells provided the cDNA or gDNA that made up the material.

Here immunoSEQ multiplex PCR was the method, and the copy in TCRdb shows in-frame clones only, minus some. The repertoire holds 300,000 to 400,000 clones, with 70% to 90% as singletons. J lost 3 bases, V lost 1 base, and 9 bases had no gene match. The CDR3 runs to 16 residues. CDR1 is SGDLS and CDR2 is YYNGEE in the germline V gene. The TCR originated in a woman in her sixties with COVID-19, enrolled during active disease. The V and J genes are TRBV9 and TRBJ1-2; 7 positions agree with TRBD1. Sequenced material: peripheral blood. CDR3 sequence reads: CASSVRRTGKDYGYTF. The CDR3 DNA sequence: TGTGCCAGCAGCGTACGACGGACAGGAAAAGACTATGGCTACACCTTC.